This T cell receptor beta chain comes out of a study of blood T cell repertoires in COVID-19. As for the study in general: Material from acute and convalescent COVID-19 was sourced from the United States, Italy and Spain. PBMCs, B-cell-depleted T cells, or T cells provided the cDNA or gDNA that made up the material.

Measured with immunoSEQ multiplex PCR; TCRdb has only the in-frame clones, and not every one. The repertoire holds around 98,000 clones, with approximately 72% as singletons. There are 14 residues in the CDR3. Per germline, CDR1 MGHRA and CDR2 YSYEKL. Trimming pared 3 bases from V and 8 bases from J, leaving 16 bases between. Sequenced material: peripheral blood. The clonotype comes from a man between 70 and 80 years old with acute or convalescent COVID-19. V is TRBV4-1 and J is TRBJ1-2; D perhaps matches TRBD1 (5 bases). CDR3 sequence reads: CASSQYRLSGGYTF. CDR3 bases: TGCGCCAGCAGCCAGTACAGGCTCTCCGGGGGCTACACCTTC.